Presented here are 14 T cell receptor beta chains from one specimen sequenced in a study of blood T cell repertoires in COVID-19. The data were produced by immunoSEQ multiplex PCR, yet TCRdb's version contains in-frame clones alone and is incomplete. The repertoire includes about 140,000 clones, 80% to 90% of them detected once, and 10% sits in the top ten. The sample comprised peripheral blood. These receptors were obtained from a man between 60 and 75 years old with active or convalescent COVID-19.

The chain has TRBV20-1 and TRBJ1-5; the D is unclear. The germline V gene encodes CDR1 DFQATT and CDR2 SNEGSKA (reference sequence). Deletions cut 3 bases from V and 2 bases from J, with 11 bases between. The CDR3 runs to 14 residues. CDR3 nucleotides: TGCAGTGCTAGTGACGTGTCTGGCAATCAGCCCCAGCATTTT. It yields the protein CSASDVSGNQPQHF.

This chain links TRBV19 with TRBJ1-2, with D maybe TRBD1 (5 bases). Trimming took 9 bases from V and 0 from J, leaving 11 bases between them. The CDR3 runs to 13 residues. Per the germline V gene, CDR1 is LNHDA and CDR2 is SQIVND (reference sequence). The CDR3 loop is CARWGGPNYGYTF. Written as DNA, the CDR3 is TGTGCCAGGTGGGGGGGACCTAACTATGGCTACACCTTC. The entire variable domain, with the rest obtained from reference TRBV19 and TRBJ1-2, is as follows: DGGITQSPKYLFRKEGQNVTLSCEQNLNHDAMYWYRQDPGQGLRLIYYSQIVNDFQKGDIAEGYSVSREKKESFPLTVTSAQKNPTAFYLCARWGGPNYGYTFGSGTRLTVV.

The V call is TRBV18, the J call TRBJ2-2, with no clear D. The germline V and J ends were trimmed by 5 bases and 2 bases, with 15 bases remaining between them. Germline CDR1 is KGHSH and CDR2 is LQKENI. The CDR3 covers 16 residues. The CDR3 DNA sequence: TGTGCCAGCTCAACACGCCTAACGACTAACACCGGGGAGCTGTTTTTT. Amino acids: CASSTRLTTNTGELFF. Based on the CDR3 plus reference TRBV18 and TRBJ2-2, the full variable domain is NAGVMQNPRHLVRRRGQEARLRCSPMKGHSHVYWYRQLPEEGLKFMVYLQKENIIDESGMPKERFSAEFPKEGPSILRIQQVVRGDSAAYFCASSTRLTTNTGELFFGEGSRLTVL.

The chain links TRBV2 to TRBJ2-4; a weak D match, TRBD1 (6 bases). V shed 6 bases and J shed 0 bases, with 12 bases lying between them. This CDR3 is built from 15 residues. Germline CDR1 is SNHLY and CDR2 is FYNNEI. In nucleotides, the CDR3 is TGTGCCAGCAGGGGGGACACTATAGCCAAAAACATTCAGTACTTC. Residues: CASRGDTIAKNIQYF. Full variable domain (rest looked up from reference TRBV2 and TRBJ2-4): EPEVTQTPSHQVTQMGQEVILRCVPISNHLYFYWYRQILGQKVEFLVSFYNNEISEKSEIFDDQFSVERPDGSNFTLKIRSTKLEDSAMYFCASRGDTIAKNIQYFGAGTRLSVL.

The CDR3 loop is CASRTSTSYEQYV. The DNA for the CDR3 is TGTGCCAGCAGGACTAGTACCTCCTACGAGCAGTACGTC. The chain couples TRBV3-1 (or the pseudogene TRBV3-2) to TRBJ2-7, with D tentatively TRBD2 (6 bases). Trimming removed 6 bases at V and 0 bases at J, with 9 bases between. From germline, CDR1 is LGHDT and CDR2 YNNKEL (reference sequence). The CDR3 runs to 13 residues.

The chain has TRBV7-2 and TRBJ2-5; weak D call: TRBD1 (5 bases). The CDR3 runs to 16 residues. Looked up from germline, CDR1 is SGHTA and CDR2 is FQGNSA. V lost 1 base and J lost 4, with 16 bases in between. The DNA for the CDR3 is TGTGCCAGCAGCTTAGGGGTCAGGGCGTCTGGAGAGACCCAGTACTTC. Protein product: CASSLGVRASGETQYF.

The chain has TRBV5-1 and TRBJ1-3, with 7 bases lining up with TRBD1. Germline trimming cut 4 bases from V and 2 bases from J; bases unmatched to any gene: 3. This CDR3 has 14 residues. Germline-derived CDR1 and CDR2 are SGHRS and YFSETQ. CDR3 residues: CASSRDSTGNTIYF. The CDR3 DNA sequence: TGCGCCAGCAGCCGGGACAGCACTGGAAACACCATATATTTT. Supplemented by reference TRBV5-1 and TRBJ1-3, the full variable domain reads KAGVTQTPRYLIKTRGQQVTLSCSPISGHRSVSWYQQTPGQGLQFLFEYFSETQRNKGNFPGRFSGRQFSNSRSEMNVSTLELGDSALYLCASSRDSTGNTIYFGEGSWLTVV.

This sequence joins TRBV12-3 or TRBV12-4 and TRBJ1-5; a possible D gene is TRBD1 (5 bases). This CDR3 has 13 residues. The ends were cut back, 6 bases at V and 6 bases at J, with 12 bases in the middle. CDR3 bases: TGTGCCAGCAGCCAGACCAGGGTTCAGCCCCAGCATTTT. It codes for CASSQTRVQPQHF.

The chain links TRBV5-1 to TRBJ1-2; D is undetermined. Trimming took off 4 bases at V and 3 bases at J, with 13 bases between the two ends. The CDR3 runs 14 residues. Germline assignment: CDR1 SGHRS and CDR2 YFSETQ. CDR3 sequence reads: CASSRELSDYGYTF. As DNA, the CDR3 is TGCGCCAGCAGCCGGGAGCTGAGCGACTATGGCTACACCTTC.

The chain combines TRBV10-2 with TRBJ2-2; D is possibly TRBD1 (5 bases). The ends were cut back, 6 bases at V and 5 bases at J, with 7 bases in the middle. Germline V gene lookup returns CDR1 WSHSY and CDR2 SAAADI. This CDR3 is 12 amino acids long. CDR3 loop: CASSYRTGELFF. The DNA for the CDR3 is TGCGCCAGCAGCTACAGGACCGGGGAGCTGTTTTTT.

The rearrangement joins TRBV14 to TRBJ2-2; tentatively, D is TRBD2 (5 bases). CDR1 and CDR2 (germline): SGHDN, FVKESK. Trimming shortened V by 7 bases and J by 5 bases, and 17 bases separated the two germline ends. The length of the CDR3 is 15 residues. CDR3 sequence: CASMPFGGQTGELFF. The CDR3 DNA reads TGTGCCAGCATGCCCTTCGGAGGCCAGACCGGGGAGCTGTTTTTT.

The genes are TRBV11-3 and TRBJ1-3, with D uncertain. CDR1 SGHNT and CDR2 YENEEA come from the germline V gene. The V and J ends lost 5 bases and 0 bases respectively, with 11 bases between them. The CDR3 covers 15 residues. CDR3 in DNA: TGTGCCAGCAGCCGAGGCGTCCTCTCTGGAAACACCATATATTTT. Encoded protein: CASSRGVLSGNTIYF.

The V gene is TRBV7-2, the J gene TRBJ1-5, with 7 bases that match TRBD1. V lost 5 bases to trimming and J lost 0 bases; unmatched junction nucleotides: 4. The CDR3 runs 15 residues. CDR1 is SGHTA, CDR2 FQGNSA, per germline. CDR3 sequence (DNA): TGTGCCAGCAGCCCGGGACAGATTAGCAATCAGCCCCAGCATTTT. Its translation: CASSPGQISNQPQHF. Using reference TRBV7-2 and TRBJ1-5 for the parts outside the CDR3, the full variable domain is GAGVSQSPSNKVTEKGKDVELRCDPISGHTALYWYRQSLGQGLEFLIYFQGNSAPDKSGLPSDRFSAERTGGSVSTLTIQRTQQEDSAVYLCASSPGQISNQPQHFGDGTRLSIL.

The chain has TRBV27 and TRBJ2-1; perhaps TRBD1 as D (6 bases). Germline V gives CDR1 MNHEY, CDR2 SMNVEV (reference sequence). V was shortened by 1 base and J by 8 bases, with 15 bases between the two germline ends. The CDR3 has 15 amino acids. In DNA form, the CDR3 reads TGTGCCAGCAGTTTATGGGGGTTGGACAGCGATGAGCAGTTCTTC. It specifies CASSLWGLDSDEQFF.